This is a list of T cell receptor beta chains from one sample in a study of blood T cell repertoires in COVID-19. Sequencing used immunoSEQ multiplex PCR; TCRdb keeps in-frame clones, though not all of them. The sample includes more than 70,000 clones, about 93% of them seen just once. Sequenced: peripheral blood. The receptors derive from a woman aged 45-59 years in a cohort sampled during active COVID-19. CDR3s include the opening cysteine and the closing phenylalanine or tryptophan. Fields, in order: J gene, V gene, CDR3 protein.

J gene: TRBJ2-3
V gene: TRBV3-1/TRBV3-2
CDR3 protein: CASSPSSGGRDTQYF

J gene: TRBJ2-3
V gene: TRBV11-3
CDR3 protein: CASSSRRGGTDTQYF

J gene: TRBJ2-7
V gene: TRBV7-9
CDR3 protein: CASSLAGHEQYF

J gene: TRBJ1-3
V gene: TRBV19
CDR3 protein: CASSINGRGNTIYF

J gene: TRBJ2-5
V gene: TRBV2
CDR3 protein: CASSEAPLAEETQYF

J gene: TRBJ2-5
V gene: TRBV19
CDR3 protein: CASSLVPGTSGETQYF

J gene: TRBJ1-1
V gene: TRBV5-1
CDR3 protein: CASSLGTGGMNTEAFF

J gene: TRBJ1-3
V gene: TRBV4-2
CDR3 protein: CASSQDWGRGAGNTIYF

J gene: TRBJ2-2
V gene: TRBV3-1/TRBV3-2
CDR3 protein: CASSQQPGGRTGELFF

J gene: TRBJ2-7
V gene: TRBV25-1
CDR3 protein: CASEGAPGLAGGSRMYF

J gene: TRBJ2-7
V gene: TRBV3-1/TRBV3-2
CDR3 protein: CASSSQRGSREQYF

J gene: TRBJ1-6
V gene: TRBV28
CDR3 protein: CASSSRTGLNSPLHF

J gene: TRBJ2-7
V gene: TRBV27
CDR3 protein: CASSLGYRDYEQYF

J gene: TRBJ1-3
V gene: TRBV2
CDR3 protein: CASSPPGGPGNTIYF

J gene: TRBJ1-2
V gene: TRBV6-5
CDR3 protein: CASSAGAENYGYTF

J gene: TRBJ2-3
V gene: TRBV10-2
CDR3 protein: CASSYRPRTVTQYF

J gene: TRBJ2-7
V gene: TRBV6-5
CDR3 protein: CASSLRGYEQYF